This T cell receptor (beta chain) was captured by sequencing in a study of OX40 agonist ivuxolimab in advanced cancers. At the level of the study: Every 2 weeks, patients got intravenous ivuxolimab at one of six dose levels (0.01-10 mg/kg).

Blood got drawn at baseline, again on cycle 4 day 1, and then on cycle 7 day 1. Whole-study findings and limits: Some of the lowest clonal expansion was seen in partial responders at 0.1-3.0 mg/kg.

Trimming removed 4 bases at V and 6 bases at J, with 26 bases between. Germline-derived CDR1 and CDR2 are SSHAT and FNYEAQ (reference sequence). The CDR3 is 18 residues long. Clones were sequenced by immunoSEQ multiplex PCR, and TCRdb holds only the in-frame ones, with some missing. The table has 11,000 to 15,000 clones, roughly three quarters seen once; the top ten hold 35% to 40%. In regard to this clone: As yet, its antigen is unknown.

Sample: CD4+ or CD8+ T cells sorted from blood, taken in a trial of the OX40 agonist ivuxolimab. This chain uses TRBV7-7 with TRBJ2-3; possibly TRBD2 for D (6 bases). This TCR came from an adult with an advanced solid tumor such as melanoma, head and neck, liver or kidney cancer. In DNA form, the CDR3 reads TGTGCCAGCAGCTCCCCCTTCGGCGGGGCTAGCGTCAGGGATACGCAGTATTTT. Its protein is CASSSPFGGASVRDTQYF.